This T cell receptor beta chain comes out of a study of OX40 agonist ivuxolimab in advanced cancers. Trimming removed 9 bases at V and 2 bases at J, with 17 bases between. Germline V lookup: CDR1 SGHDT, CDR2 YYEEEE. This CDR3 is built from 14 residues. Details on this clone: Antigen: not known.

Study-wide results and limits: Doses of 0.1 to 3.0 mg/kg were accompanied by clonal expansion of CD4+ and CD8+ blood T cells by week 6.

Profiled with immunoSEQ multiplex PCR; TCRdb holds only in-frame clones, not every one. The sample includes 90,000 to 100,000 clones, 87% of them seen just once. The material sequenced was CD4+ or CD8+ T cells sorted from blood, taken in a trial of the OX40 agonist ivuxolimab. This rearrangement joins TRBV5-6 to TRBJ2-5; no reliable D call. This TCR was recovered from an adult with an advanced solid tumor such as melanoma, head and neck, liver or kidney cancer. Here the CDR3 reads CATPDRLEQETQYF. CDR3 DNA sequence: TGTGCCACCCCTGACCGGCTGGAGCAAGAGACCCAGTACTTC.